This entry lists 11 T cell receptor beta chains sequenced from one sample in a study of siplizumab effects on memory and regulatory T cells. Here immunoSEQ multiplex PCR was the method, and the copy in TCRdb shows in-frame clones only, minus some. The table shows over 70,000 clones, with around 95% occurring only once. Material for sequencing was CD8+ T cells sorted from blood. These receptors were obtained from a human donor in good health.

The chain has TRBV10-2 and TRBJ2-2, with 9 bases identical to TRBD2. The CDR3 is 16 amino acids. V lost 7 bases, J lost 1 base, and 7 bases stayed unmatched. The germline CDR1 and CDR2 sequences are WSHSY and SAAADI. In DNA form, the CDR3 reads TGCGCCAGCAATAGAGCGGGGGGACAGAACACCGGGGAGCTGTTTTTT. This translates into CASNRAGGQNTGELFF.

V gene TRBV27 combines with J gene TRBJ1-5; D not certain. The CDR3 is made up of 14 amino acids. V lost 5 bases, J lost 0 bases, and 8 bases lay in between. The germline V gene has CDR1 MNHEY and CDR2 SMNVEV (reference sequence). CDR3 nucleotide sequence: TGTGCCAGCAGTCCGGGCCTTAGCAATCAGCCCCAGCATTTT. This gives the protein CASSPGLSNQPQHF.

The chain combines TRBV6-5 with TRBJ2-3, with D possibly matching TRBD1 (6 bases). Trimming pared 4 bases from V and 2 bases from J, leaving 16 bases between. CDR1 is MNHEY, CDR2 SVGAGI, per germline. The CDR3 consists of 16 residues. The CDR3 DNA reads TGTGCCAGCAGTTCTCGACCGACAGGAGCCACAGATACGCAGTATTTT. Translation gives CASSSRPTGATDTQYF.

Comments on this clone: The sample has other DNA sequences that encode this CDR3 too. This rearrangement joins TRBV27 to TRBJ2-7, with TRBD2 as a possible D gene (5 bases). Germline CDR1 MNHEY, CDR2 SMNVEV (reference sequence). This CDR3 region has 14 residues. V lost 2 bases, J lost 1 base, and 9 bases lay in between. CDR3 region: CASSLRGGSYEQYF. CDR3 nucleotide sequence: TGTGCCAGCAGTTTACGAGGAGGTTCCTACGAGCAGTACTTC.

The chain has TRBV13 and TRBJ1-5; TRBD1 matches 9 bases. This CDR3 has 14 residues. Germline CDR1 PRHDT, CDR2 FYEKMQ (reference sequence). The V segment lost 5 bases and the J segment 6 bases; nucleotides outside the gene matches: 5. The CDR3 is CASSAGQGSQPQHF. The CDR3 nucleotides read TGTGCCAGCAGCGCTGGACAGGGGTCTCAGCCCCAGCATTTT.

V gene TRBV6-5 combines with J gene TRBJ2-7; 10 bases map to TRBD1. J was trimmed by 2 bases and V by 6 bases; bases with no gene match: 7. Germline values: CDR1 MNHEY, CDR2 SVGAGI. The CDR3 extends over 15 amino acids. CDR3 DNA: TGTGCCAGCAGCCCCAGGGGGACAGGGGCCTACGAGCAGTACTTC. Amino acids: CASSPRGTGAYEQYF.

The chain employs TRBV19 and TRBJ2-1; the D is unclear. CDR3 size: 12 residues. V lost 7 bases, J lost 8 bases, and 12 bases lay in between. CDR1 LNHDA and CDR2 SQIVND come from the germline V gene (reference sequence). The CDR3 sequence is CASTNWADEQFF. The CDR3 DNA is TGTGCCAGTACCAACTGGGCGGATGAGCAGTTCTTC.

V gene TRBV11-1 combines with J gene TRBJ2-5; D is perhaps TRBD1 (5 bases). Germline CDR1 is SGHAT and CDR2 is FQDESV (reference sequence). The CDR3 runs 13 residues. Trimming pared 5 bases from V and 5 bases from J, leaving 12 bases between. The CDR3 is CASSPRGGETQYF. The CDR3 bases are TGTGCCAGCAGCCCTAGGGGTGGGGAGACCCAGTACTTC.

The chain employs TRBV7-2 and TRBJ2-2; TRBD1 might be the D (7 bases). Germline CDR1 reads SGHTA; CDR2 reads FQGNSA. Trimming took 5 bases from V and 2 from J, leaving 18 bases between them. The CDR3 runs to 17 residues. The DNA of the CDR3 is TGTGCCAGCAGCCCGGAGGGGGCCCAACTCAACACCGGGGAGCTGTTTTTT. Encoded protein: CASSPEGAQLNTGELFF. Based on the CDR3 plus reference TRBV7-2 and TRBJ2-2, the full variable domain is GAGVSQSPSNKVTEKGKDVELRCDPISGHTALYWYRQSLGQGLEFLIYFQGNSAPDKSGLPSDRFSAERTGGSVSTLTIQRTQQEDSAVYLCASSPEGAQLNTGELFFGEGSRLTVL.

The chain carries TRBV27 and TRBJ1-1, with D possibly being TRBD1 (6 bases). The CDR3 is 14 amino acids. Germline loops: CDR1 MNHEY, CDR2 SMNVEV (reference sequence). The germline V and J ends were trimmed by 6 bases and 0 bases, with 11 bases remaining between them. The CDR3 reads CASSFRGVNTEAFF. In DNA form, the CDR3 reads TGTGCCAGCAGCTTCAGGGGCGTGAACACTGAAGCTTTCTTT.

CDR3 sequence: CASHLENTHEQYF. The CDR3, as DNA: TGTGCCAGCCATCTCGAGAATACCCACGAGCAGTACTTC. This chain joins TRBV6-6 and TRBJ2-7; D gene uncertain. The CDR3 is made up of 13 amino acids. V was pared by 8 bases and J by 5 bases, with 16 bases between. Germline CDR1 reads MNHNY; CDR2 reads SVGAGI (reference sequence).